Described below is a single TCR beta chain sequence and its context. The data were taken from a study of shared clonotypes between healthy human individuals. CD45RO-negative CD8 cells positively selected for CCR7 made up the naive population, which excluded terminally differentiated effector memory CD45RA+ cells. CDR1 and CDR2 (germline): SGHTA, FQGNSA. This CDR3 has 13 residues. V shed 3 bases and J shed 11 bases, with 16 bases lying between them. Sequenced by immunoSEQ multiplex PCR; TCRdb stores in-frame clones only, minus some. The data show around 2,000,000 clones, less than 95% seen once. This chain links TRBV7-2 with TRBJ1-2; D gene unclear. The receptor's source is a man aged 18 to 29 in good health. The sample comprised naive CD8+ T cells sorted from blood. The CDR3 bases are TGTGCCAGCAGCTTGAGCCCGGTCTTCAAGTACACCTTC. Its protein product is CASSLSPVFKYTF.